This TCR beta chain was identified during a study of T cell responses to AZD1222 COVID-19 vaccine. Findings of the study overall: Elevations in Spike-specific TCR breadth and depth followed administration of two AZD1222 doses. Donors, mostly white British, included more females; clonal diversity was possibly underestimated.

Details on this clone: Its specificity is not known.

Libraries were prepared by immunoSEQ multiplex PCR; TCRdb keeps only in-frame clonotypes and omits some of them. The sample holds about 88,000 clones, 92% seen once. V lost 5 bases to trimming and J lost 4 bases; unmatched junction nucleotides: 8. This CDR3 region has 15 residues. Germline V CDR1 and CDR2: MNHEY, SMNVEV (reference sequence). The specimen was peripheral blood, collected on day 0 of AZD1222 vaccination. V and J are TRBV27 and TRBJ2-7; 10 positions agree with TRBD1. The sequence came from an adult in good health. CDR3 sequence: CASSATTGGWYEQYF. The CDR3 DNA is TGTGCCAGCAGTGCCACGACAGGGGGCTGGTACGAGCAGTACTTC.